One T cell receptor (beta chain) is described in this entry. Its antigen specificity is not known. Base quality data are lacking; no much larger clone is found one base away. In the prospective study, participants were roughly 18 to 90 years old, resided in about two dozen geographic areas of the United States, and were enrolled through a virtual design. To assign participants to cohorts, the prospective study relied on clinical history that participants themselves reported in a screening survey and a study questionnaire. Recovered participants in ImmuneRACE Cohort 3 were defined as having two consecutive negative NP/OP PCR tests, clearance from a healthcare professional, or resolution of symptoms. In the prospective study, mobile phlebotomists collected whole blood, serum and a nasopharyngeal or oropharyngeal swab from each participant. Prospective study participants could optionally give additional blood draws and questionnaires over a roughly two-month period. Blood samples from the prospective study were shipped frozen or at room temperature prior to DNA extraction.

V gives up 3 bases and J gives up 1 base, and the segment between their germline ends measures 10 bases. CDR1 and CDR2, per the germline V gene, are MGHRA and YSYEKL. There are 15 amino acids in the CDR3, from cysteine to phenylalanine inclusive. CDR3 DNA only is kept here, 45 bases in frame from base 1. TCRbeta CDR3 regions were amplified from genomic DNA using the immunoSEQ Assay, a bias-controlled multiplex PCR. The paper's data handling went like this. The number of nucleated cells in each sample was estimated by amplification of reference gene primers within the assay. To quantify the absolute abundance of each unique TCRbeta CDR3 rearrangement, sequence reads were collapsed and filtered. For each sample, productive Simpson clonality was calculated as the square root of Simpson's diversity index across productive rearrangements. In its TCRdb copy, this immuneACCESS table keeps in-frame sequences only and misses some clones. Where compared with another copy, unresolved V genes explain less than half of these, and the others have no known cause. For V, J and clone size, that table is used; D and trimming come from the DNA. The sample table holds 250,000 to 350,000 clones, of which 80% to 95% were seen once. The ten most abundant clones make up 1% to 1.3% of the sample.

This sample is part of a study of blood T cell repertoires in COVID-19 (TCRdb year 2020). About the study as a whole: Collaborator samples came from the United States, Italy and Spain and covered acute and convalescent phases of COVID-19. Deeply sampled blood TCRbeta repertoires from subjects exposed to, actively infected with, or recovered from COVID-19 were included in the dataset. The material from the prospective study consisted of cDNA or gDNA derived from T cells, B-cell-depleted T cells, or PBMCs. Nearly every sample came with metadata listing a de-identified subject ID, COVID-19 status, age in years and sex. The repertoires were released in a freely available public database meant as a resource for research on the immune response to SARS-CoV-2. Samples were obtained from the ongoing ImmuneRACE study (first 160 participants) and from over 1,000 subjects provided by 6 global collaborators. HLA class I and class II types, where available, came from metadata supplied by the sample provider rather than from assay-based typing.

Summary of the overall study and its limitations: The amount of clinical and demographic metadata varied by source and participant and was provided uncurated.

This receptor was identified in a woman in her twenties or thirties who had recovered from COVID-19. The V and J genes are TRBV4-1 and TRBJ2-4, with a tentative D gene TRBD1 over 6 matching bases. Sequencing input: PBMCs or T cells enriched from blood (not recorded which). The CDR3 sequence is CASSQTGLAKNIQYF. The DNA sequence is TGCGCCAGCAGCCAGACAGGTTTGGCCAAAAACATTCAGTACTTC.